Listed here is a single T cell receptor beta chain. This specimen belongs to a study of control samples from healthy donors and cancer patients. The assay was immunoSEQ multiplex PCR, and TCRdb's table has in-frame clones only and misses some. The sample holds about 53,000 clones; 87% are singletons and the top ten take more than 12%. Germline V gene lookup returns CDR1 MNHEY and CDR2 SMNVEV (reference sequence). The germline V and J ends were trimmed by 7 bases and 13 bases, with 22 bases remaining between them. This CDR3 has 13 amino acids. The V and J genes are TRBV27 and TRBJ2-5; tentative D call: TRBD2 (6 bases). The sequencing input was PBMCs. This clonotype was sampled from a man aged 55 to 70 with head and neck cancer. The CDR3 DNA reads TGTGCCAGCAAGGAAGCGGAGGGAGGTCCTCCGTACTTC. Translating it yields CASKEAEGGPPYF.